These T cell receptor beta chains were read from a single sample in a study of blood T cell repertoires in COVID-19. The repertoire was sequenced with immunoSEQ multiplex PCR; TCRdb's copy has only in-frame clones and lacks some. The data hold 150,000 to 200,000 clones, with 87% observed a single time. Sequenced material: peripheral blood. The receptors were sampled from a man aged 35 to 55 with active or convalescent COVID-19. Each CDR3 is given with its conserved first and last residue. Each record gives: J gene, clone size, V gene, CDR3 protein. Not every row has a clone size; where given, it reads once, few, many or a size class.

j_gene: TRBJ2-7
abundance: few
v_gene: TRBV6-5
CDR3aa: CASRGQSEQYF

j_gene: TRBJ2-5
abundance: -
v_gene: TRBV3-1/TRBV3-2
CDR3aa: CASSQVRGLETQYF

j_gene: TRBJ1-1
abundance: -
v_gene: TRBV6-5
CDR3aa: CASERGSMNTEAFF

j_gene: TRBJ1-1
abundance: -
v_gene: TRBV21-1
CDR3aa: CASSKGQTPNTEAFF

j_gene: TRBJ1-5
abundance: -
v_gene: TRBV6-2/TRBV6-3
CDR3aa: CASSYSTGNQPQHF

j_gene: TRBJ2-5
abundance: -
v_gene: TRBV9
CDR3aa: CASSVAGGPGETQYF

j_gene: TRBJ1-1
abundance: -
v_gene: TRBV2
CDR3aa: CASTTQGGDTEAFF

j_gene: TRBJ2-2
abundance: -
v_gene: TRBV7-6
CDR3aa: CNRDRAYTGELFF

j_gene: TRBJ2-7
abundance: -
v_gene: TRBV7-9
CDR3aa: CASSSGQDYEQYF

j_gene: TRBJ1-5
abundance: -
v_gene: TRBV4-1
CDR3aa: CASSQRTGTNQPQHF

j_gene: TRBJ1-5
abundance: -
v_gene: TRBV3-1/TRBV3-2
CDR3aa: CASSQRQGVGQPQHF